Reported below is one T cell receptor beta chain. What this receptor recognizes is not known. Nothing much larger sits one base from this clone, and base qualities are not available. The data were obtained in a study of blood T cell repertoires in COVID-19 (dated by TCRdb to 2018 to 2020). About the full investigation: The collaborator samples originated in the United States, Italy and Spain and spanned the acute and convalescent phases of COVID-19. The prospective study material was composed of cDNA or gDNA derived from T cells, B-cell-depleted T cells, or PBMCs. The repertoires were released in a freely available public database meant as a resource for research on the immune response to SARS-CoV-2. Samples were obtained from the ongoing ImmuneRACE study (first 160 participants) and from some 1,300 subjects provided by 6 global collaborators. Where available, HLA class I and class II types were taken from metadata supplied by the sample provider and were not determined by assay-based typing. Subjects who had been exposed to COVID-19, were actively infected with it, or had recovered from it provided the deeply sampled blood TCRbeta repertoires that made up the dataset. Sample metadata almost always included a de-identified subject ID, COVID-19 status, age in years and sex.

Overall study outcomes, separate from this receptor: The quantity of clinical and demographic metadata differed by source and by participant and was supplied without curation.

In the germline V gene, CDR1 corresponds to SGHDT and CDR2 to YYEEEE. Reading from cysteine to phenylalanine, the CDR3 counts 19 amino acids. Of the read, only the CDR3 DNA is kept; its 57 bases are in frame from base 1. The V end gives up 0 bases and the J end 2 bases, leaving 14 bases in the junction not matched to a gene. The immunoSEQ Assay, a bias-controlled multiplex PCR, was used to amplify TCRbeta CDR3 regions from genomic DNA. As for the original processing: The number of nucleated cells in each sample was estimated from the amplification of reference gene primers within the assay. Sequence reads were collapsed and filtered to measure the absolute abundance of every unique TCRbeta CDR3 rearrangement. Productive Simpson clonality was computed per sample as the square root of Simpson's diversity index over productive rearrangements. This immuneACCESS table, as held by TCRdb, lists in-frame sequences with V and J called but not all clones. Of the missing ones, under half trace to an unresolved V gene in checked studies; the others have no known cause. Clonal size and the V and J genes are those of that table, whereas D and trimming came from the DNA. The sample records about 130,000 clones, roughly four fifths of which are singletons. 10% to 15% of the sample belongs to the ten largest clones.

Each collaborating institution followed its own protocols to collect whole blood in K2EDTA tubes. For TCRbeta analysis, collaborators shipped samples in one of three forms: frozen whole blood, isolated PBMCs, or DNA extracted from either of those sample types. What was sequenced was peripheral blood. This chain joins TRBV5-6 to TRBJ1-5, with 7 central nucleotides matching TRBD1. This clonotype originated in a man aged 55 to 70 with acute or convalescent COVID-19. The sequenced DNA: TGTGCCAGCAGCTTGGGCGGGGCAGGGGGACGGAGCCGCAATCAGCCCCAGCATTTT. Its protein is CASSLGGAGGRSRNQPQHF.